These T cell receptor beta chains were read from a single sample in a study of T cell repertoires in cytomegalovirus infection. In TCRdb, the reads were re-called with MiXCR into one record per CDR3 protein. The sample records about 320,000 distinct CDR3 sequences, more than 8% being singletons. Sample: PBMCs. The receptor source for this set is a human donor in good health (CMV status not recorded). Some clones in this sample may be carry-over from other donors' samples. Each CDR3 is given with its conserved first and last residue. A D gene is named only where the DNA matches it firmly. Size is stated for part of the rows, as once, few or many counts, or as a class when the clone is expanded.

size,J,V,D,CDR3,DNA
NA,TRBJ1-5,TRBV12-3/TRBV12-4,NA,CASSLRRTAFPQPQHF,TGTGCCAGCAGTTTACGCCGGACGGCTTTTCCTCAGCCCCAGCATTTT
NA,TRBJ2-4,TRBV20-1,TRBD2,CSATAGGKSNIQYF,TGCAGTGCCACCGCGGGGGGGAAGTCCAACATTCAGTACTTC
many,TRBJ2-5,TRBV11-2,NA,CASSLGLTQETQYF,TGTGCCAGCAGCTTAGGGTTAACCCAAGAGACCCAGTACTTC
many,TRBJ2-1,TRBV7-2,NA,CASSFKGGAGIEQFF,TGTGCCAGCAGCTTTAAGGGGGGGGCCGGGATTGAGCAGTTCTTC
many,TRBJ2-2,TRBV7-3,TRBD2,CASSERGLASPGTGELFF,TGTGCCAGCAGCGAACGGGGACTAGCGTCCCCGGGGACCGGGGAGCTGTTTTTT
NA,TRBJ1-5,TRBV30,NA,CAWSVLAVGNQPQHF,TGTGCCTGGAGTGTATTGGCAGTGGGCAATCAGCCCCAGCATTTT
many,TRBJ2-7,TRBV7-9,NA,CASSLHSYEQYF,TGTGCCAGCAGCTTACATTCCTACGAGCAGTACTTC
NA,TRBJ1-2,TRBV15,TRBD1,CATSIPGQGDYGYTF,TGTGCCACCAGCATACCGGGACAGGGGGACTATGGCTACACCTTC
many,TRBJ2-2,TRBV7-2,TRBD1,CASSFGTGLTGELFF,TGTGCCAGCAGCTTCGGGACAGGGCTGACCGGGGAGCTGTTTTTT
many,TRBJ2-1,TRBV28,TRBD1,CASTPGTGFYNEQFF,TGTGCCAGCACCCCCGGGACAGGGTTCTACAATGAGCAGTTCTTC
few,TRBJ2-7,TRBV24-1,NA,CATSDGRIEQYF,TGTGCCACCAGTGATGGACGGATCGAGCAGTACTTC
few,TRBJ1-1,TRBV19,NA,CASIGGTVNTEAFF,TGTGCCAGTATTGGGGGGACGGTGAACACTGAAGCTTTCTTT
few,TRBJ2-3,TRBV6-1,NA,CASSYGGGGKPDTQYF,TGTGCCAGCAGTTATGGGGGAGGGGGTAAACCAGATACGCAGTATTTT
many,TRBJ2-7,TRBV18,TRBD1,CASSPRQGNLEQYF,TGTGCCAGCTCACCTCGACAGGGGAATCTCGAGCAGTACTTC
NA,TRBJ2-7,TRBV29-1,NA,CSVEGRYGDYEQYF,TGCAGCGTTGAAGGACGTTATGGGGACTACGAGCAGTACTTC
many,TRBJ1-2,TRBV2,NA,CASSETNGYGYTF,TGTGCCAGCAGTGAAACAAATGGCTATGGCTACACCTTC
many,TRBJ2-3,TRBV5-1,NA,CASRQGHVTTSTDTQYF,TGCGCCAGCAGGCAAGGACACGTGACAACTAGCACAGATACGCAGTATTTT
NA,TRBJ2-1,TRBV7-3,NA,CASSLYGPSNEQFF,TGTGCCAGCAGCTTATATGGGCCGAGTAATGAGCAGTTCTTC
many,TRBJ2-7,TRBV7-8,TRBD1,CASSLVSGTGTYEQYF,TGTGCCAGCAGCTTAGTCTCCGGGACAGGCACCTACGAGCAGTACTTC
NA,TRBJ2-1,TRBV6-5,NA,CASSYSGGLKSSYNEQFF,TGTGCCAGCAGTTACTCGGGTGGGCTTAAGAGCTCCTACAATGAGCAGTTCTTC
many,TRBJ2-1,TRBV7-2,NA,CASSLEPRSSNEQFF,TGTGCCAGCAGCTTAGAACCGAGGAGTAGCAATGAGCAGTTCTTC
many,TRBJ2-1,TRBV7-2,TRBD2,CASSPSTLGGSRGVF,TGTGCCAGCAGCCCGAGCACTTTGGGCGGGAGCCGGGGGGTCTTC
many,TRBJ1-3,TRBV6-2/TRBV6-3,NA,CGHRSSSGNTIYF,TGTGGACACCGGAGTTCTTCAGGAAACACCATATATTTT
few,TRBJ2-2,TRBV2,TRBD1,CAAPGQGRNTGELFF,TGTGCCGCTCCGGGACAGGGTCGAAACACCGGGGAGCTGTTTTTT
NA,TRBJ1-1,TRBV11-2,NA,CASSKPGTPEAFF,TGTGCCAGCAGCAAACCCGGGACACCAGAAGCTTTCTTT
few,TRBJ1-2,TRBV18,NA,CASSPGRTYGYTF,TGTGCCAGCTCACCAGGACGGACCTATGGCTACACCTTC